The sample holds one count of the clone carrying this T cell receptor beta chain. This entry is derived from a study of Ad26.COV2.S vaccination and SARS-CoV-2 variants. V lost 3 bases and J 1 base, leaving 9 bases between the germline ends. Germline V gives CDR1 MNHNY, CDR2 SVGAGI (reference sequence). The CDR3 is made up of 14 amino acids. Treatment of the sample: 19 received Ad26.COV2.S at low or high dose, single or two shots; a few received placebo; per-sample allocation not given. Sampling took place 63 days after the first vaccine or placebo injection. TCRdb's table, derived via immunoSEQ multiplex PCR, lists solely in-frame clones and lacks some. The sample has over 300,000 clones, roughly 85% seen once.

This clonotype was sampled from a person aged 18-65 years who received the Ad26.COV2.S COVID-19 vaccine or a placebo. This rearrangement joins TRBV6-6 to TRBJ1-1, with no clear D. Sequencing used peripheral blood, obtained in a trial of Ad26.COV2.S vaccine versus placebo. The CDR3 loop is CASSYTATNTEAFF. The CDR3 DNA is TGTGCCAGCAGTTATACAGCCACGAACACTGAAGCTTTCTTT.